The clone carrying this T cell receptor (beta chain) was found a few times. These data are taken from a study of OX40 agonist ivuxolimab in advanced cancers. Germline CDR1 and CDR2: LNHDA and SQIVND (reference sequence). The CDR3 consists of 16 residues. Trimming stripped 2 bases from V and 4 bases from J, with 17 bases between. The data were produced by immunoSEQ multiplex PCR, yet TCRdb's version contains in-frame clones alone and is incomplete. The data show about 73,000 clones, approximately 83% seen once. The receptor was isolated from an adult with an advanced solid tumor such as melanoma, head and neck, liver or kidney cancer. Sequences were derived from CD4+ or CD8+ T cells sorted from blood, sampled in a trial of the OX40 agonist ivuxolimab. The V gene is TRBV19, the J gene TRBJ1-2, with D maybe TRBD1 (6 bases). CDR3 bases: TGTGCCAGTAGTATATCACCAGGGGCTGGGACCTATGGCTACACCTTC. Amino acid sequence: CASSISPGAGTYGYTF. Looking up the rest from reference TRBV19 and TRBJ1-2 gives the full variable domain: DGGITQSPKYLFRKEGQNVTLSCEQNLNHDAMYWYRQDPGQGLRLIYYSQIVNDFQKGDIAEGYSVSREKKESFPLTVTSAQKNPTAFYLCASSISPGAGTYGYTFGSGTRLTVV.